This T cell receptor beta chain was captured in a study of T cell responses to AZD1222 COVID-19 vaccine. Findings and limits, study-wide: Across spike, vaccine-associated CD4 TCRs were found, dominant at 160-218 and 743-854.

Germline V lookup: CDR1 LNHNV, CDR2 YYDKDF (reference sequence). J was trimmed by 3 bases and V by 3 bases; bases with no gene match: 2. This CDR3 comprises 14 residues. Sequencing was performed with immunoSEQ multiplex PCR; in TCRdb, only in-frame clones are kept and a portion is missing. The profile shows approximately 110,000 clones, 85% of them singletons. Comments on this clone: No antigen is known for it.

The TCR sequence derives from an adult who received the AZD1222 COVID-19 vaccine. This rearrangement joins TRBV15 to TRBJ2-5; TRBD1 agrees at 9 bases. This sample comprised peripheral blood, obtained 28 days after the second AZD1222 dose. For the CDR3, the DNA is TGTGCCACCAGCAGGGACAGGGGAGAAGAGACCCAGTACTTC. This sequence encodes CATSRDRGEETQYF.